This T cell receptor (beta chain) was found in a study of blood T cell repertoires in COVID-19. Study in general: Both acute and convalescent COVID-19 samples were obtained from the United States, Italy and Spain. T cells, B-cell-depleted T cells, or PBMCs supplied cDNA or gDNA.

The authors' processing: Reference gene primer amplification gave nucleated cell count estimates. Assay: immunoSEQ multiplex PCR; the TCRdb copy retains only in-frame clones and omits some. That table gives V, J and clone size, and the DNA gave D and trimming. This table has roughly 230,000 clones, about 86% appearing once. A single count supports this clone. The length of the CDR3 is 13 residues. Per the germline V gene, CDR1 is GTSNPN and CDR2 is SVGIG (reference sequence). V lost 0 bases, J lost 6 bases, and 11 bases lay in between. The J gene is TRBJ1-1, the V gene TRBV30; D call uncertain. This receptor was identified in a man between 40 and 49 years old with active or convalescent COVID-19. The sample was peripheral blood. The CDR3 spells CAWSVSRGSEAFF. The DNA of the CDR3 is TGTGCCTGGAGTGTAAGTCGAGGCTCTGAAGCTTTCTTT.